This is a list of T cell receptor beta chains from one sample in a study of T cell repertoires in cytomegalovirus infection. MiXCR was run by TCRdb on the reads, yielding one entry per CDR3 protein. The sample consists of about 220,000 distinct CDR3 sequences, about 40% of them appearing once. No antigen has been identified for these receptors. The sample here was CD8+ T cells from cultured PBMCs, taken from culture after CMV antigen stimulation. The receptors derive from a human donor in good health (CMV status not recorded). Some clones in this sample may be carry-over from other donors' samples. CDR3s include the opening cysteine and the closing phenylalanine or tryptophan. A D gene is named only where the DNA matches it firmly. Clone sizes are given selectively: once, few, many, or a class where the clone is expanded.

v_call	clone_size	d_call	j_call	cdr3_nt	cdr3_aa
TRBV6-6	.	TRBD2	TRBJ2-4	TGTGCCACGCGGGAGGATGGTCTAGGCAAAAACATTCAGTACTTC	CATREDGLGKNIQYF
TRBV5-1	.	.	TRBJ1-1	TGCGCCAGCAGCTTGGCCGAAAGGCAGGGGTGGAATTCGCGGTCGAACACTGAAGCTTTCTTT	CASSLAERQGWNSRSNTEAFF
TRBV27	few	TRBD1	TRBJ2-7	TGTGCCAGCAGTTTCGGGACAGGGACGCCTTGGCAGTACTTC	CASSFGTGTPWQYF
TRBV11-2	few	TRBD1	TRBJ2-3	TGTGCCAGCAGCTCCCCCCCGGACAGGGGTAGCACAGATACGCAGTATTTT	CASSSPPDRGSTDTQYF
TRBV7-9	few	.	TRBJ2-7	TGTGCCAGCAGCGACGACGGCGGCGAGCAGTACTTC	CASSDDGGEQYF
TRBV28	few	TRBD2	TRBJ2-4	TGTGCCAGCAGCTCCAGGACTAGCGGGAGGGCCAAAAACATTCAGTACTTC	CASSSRTSGRAKNIQYF
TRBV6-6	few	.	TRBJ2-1	TGTGCCAGCAGTGCCTGGTTACAGGCCCCGGGAAATGAGCAGTTCTTC	CASSAWLQAPGNEQFF
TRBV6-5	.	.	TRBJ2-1	TGTGCCAGCAGACCCTTCGGCTCCTACAATGAGCAGTTCTTC	CASRPFGSYNEQFF
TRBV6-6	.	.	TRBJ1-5	TGTGCCAGCAGCGAAACCGACGGGGCCAATCAGCCCCAGCATTTT	CASSETDGANQPQHF
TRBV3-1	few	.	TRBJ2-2	TGTGCCAGCAGCCAAGATGGGGTATTTTACACCGGGGAGCTGTTTTTT	CASSQDGVFYTGELFF
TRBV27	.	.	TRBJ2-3	TGTGCCAGCAGTCAAATCCGATCGAGCACAGATACGCAGTATTTT	CASSQIRSSTDTQYF
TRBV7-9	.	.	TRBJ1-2	TGTGCCAGCAACGTTATAACGGGCTATGGCTACACCTTC	CASNVITGYGYTF
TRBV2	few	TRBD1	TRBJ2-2	TGTGCCAGCTTCCCGGGACAGGGGGCTCCCACCGGGGAGCTGTTTTTT	CASFPGQGAPTGELFF
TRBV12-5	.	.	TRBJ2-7	TGTGCTAGTGGTTCGAGCGGCTCCGAGCAGTACTTC	CASGSSGSEQYF
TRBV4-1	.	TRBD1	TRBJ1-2	TGCGCCAGCAGCCAAGAAGGACAGGGGGCTTCGTATGGCTACACCTTC	CASSQEGQGASYGYTF
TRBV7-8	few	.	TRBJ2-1	TGTGCCAGCAGCTTATCTGGACACCTCTACAATGAGCAGTTCTTC	CASSLSGHLYNEQFF
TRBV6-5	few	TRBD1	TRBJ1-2	TGTGCCAGCAGTTACTCGGGACAGACTTATGGCTACACCTTC	CASSYSGQTYGYTF
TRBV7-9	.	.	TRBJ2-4	TGTGCCAGCAGCTCGGCGACGGACTTGCAAGGTTACATTCAGTACTTC	CASSSATDLQGYIQYF
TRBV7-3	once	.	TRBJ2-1	TGTGCCAGCAGCTTATCGGACTTCTCCTACAATGAGCAGTTCTTC	CASSLSDFSYNEQFF
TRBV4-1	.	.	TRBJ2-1	TGCGCCAGCAGCCTCAACAGCGTAGACCCCTACAATGAGCAGTTCTTC	CASSLNSVDPYNEQFF
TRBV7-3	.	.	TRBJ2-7	TGTGCCAGCAGCTTAGAGGTTAGGGACTACGAGCAGTACTTC	CASSLEVRDYEQYF
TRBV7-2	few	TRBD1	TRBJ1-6	TGTGCCAGCAGCTGGGACAGGGTCGGAAGTTCACCCCTCCACTTT	CASSWDRVGSSPLHF
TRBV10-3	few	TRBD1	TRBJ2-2	TGTGCCAACCGGGGACAGGGGGCCGGGGAGCTGTTTTTT	CANRGQGAGELFF
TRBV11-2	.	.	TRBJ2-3	TGTGCCAGCAGCCCCGGACTTTTACTCACAGATACGCAGTATTTT	CASSPGLLLTDTQYF
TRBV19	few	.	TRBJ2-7	TGTGCCAGTAGTCCTGGAGGGATCGCTTCGGGCGAGCAGTACTTC	CASSPGGIASGEQYF
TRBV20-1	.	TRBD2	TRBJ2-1	TGCAGTGCTAGAGATCCTAATAGCGGGCCCGCCTACAATGAGCAGTTCTTC	CSARDPNSGPAYNEQFF
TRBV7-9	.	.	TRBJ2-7	TGTGCCAGCAGCCCGAACCTTGGGGGCGCCGAGCAGTACTTC	CASSPNLGGAEQYF
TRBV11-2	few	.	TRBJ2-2	TGTGCCAGCAGCCAGTTAGAAGGATTGGCCGGGGAGCTGTTTTTT	CASSQLEGLAGELFF
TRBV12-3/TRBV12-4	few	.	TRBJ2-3	TGTGCCAGCAGTTTGGGCACAATCACAGATACGCAGTATTTT	CASSLGTITDTQYF
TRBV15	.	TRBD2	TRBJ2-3	TGTGCCACCAGCAGCGGGGGGGCAGATACGCAGTATTTT	CATSSGGADTQYF
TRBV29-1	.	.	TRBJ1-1	TGCAGCGTTGAAGATCAGGGCCGTGAAGCTTTCTTT	CSVEDQGREAFF
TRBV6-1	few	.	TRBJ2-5	TGTGCCAGCAGTGAAGGGGCGGAGGAGGGAGAGACCCAGTACTTC	CASSEGAEEGETQYF
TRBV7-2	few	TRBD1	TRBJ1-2	TGTGCCAGCAGCTTTACAACGACAGGGGATGGCTACACCTTC	CASSFTTTGDGYTF